The clone carrying this T cell receptor beta chain has at least ten counts. Its cognate antigen is unknown. These data originate in a study of spatial heterogeneity in lung cancer. The time point here: sample taken at primary tumor resection. The input material, whole RNA from tumor, nontumor lung or frozen PBMC, was sequenced unsorted. Samples were donated by 72 untreated early-stage non-small cell lung cancer patients. CDR3 size: 13 residues. Trimming stripped 6 bases from V and 2 bases from J, with 11 bases between. The germline CDR1 and CDR2 sequences are MDHEN and SYDVKM. General observations from the study: At tumor resection, ubiquitous expanded TCRs were detected in blood more often than later.

TCRdb reanalysed the 5' RACE reads using MiXCR and keeps one entry per CDR3 protein. The data contain tens of thousands of distinct CDR3 sequences, approximately 13% of them seen just once; the ten biggest clones take up around 54%. Sequencing used PBMCs, obtained at surgery. This receptor was taken from a male donor with early-stage non-small cell lung cancer. This chain connects TRBV28 to TRBJ2-7, with D possibly being TRBD1 (5 bases). The CDR3 sequence: CASRRTGAYEQYF. Written as DNA, the CDR3 is TGTGCCAGCAGAAGAACAGGTGCCTACGAGCAGTACTTC.